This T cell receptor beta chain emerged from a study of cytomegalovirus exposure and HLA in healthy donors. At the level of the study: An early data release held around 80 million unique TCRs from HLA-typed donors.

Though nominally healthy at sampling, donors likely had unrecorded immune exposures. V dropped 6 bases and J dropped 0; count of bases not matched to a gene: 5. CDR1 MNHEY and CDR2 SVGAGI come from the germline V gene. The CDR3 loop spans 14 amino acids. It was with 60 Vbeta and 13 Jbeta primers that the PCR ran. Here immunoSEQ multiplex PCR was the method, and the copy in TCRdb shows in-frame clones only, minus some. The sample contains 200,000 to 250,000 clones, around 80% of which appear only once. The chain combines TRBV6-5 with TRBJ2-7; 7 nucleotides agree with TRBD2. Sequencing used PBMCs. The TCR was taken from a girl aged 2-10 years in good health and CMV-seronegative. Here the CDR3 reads CASRERDFSYEQYF. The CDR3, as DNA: TGTGCCAGCAGGGAGCGGGACTTCTCCTACGAGCAGTACTTC.